The rows below give T cell receptor beta chains drawn from one sample of a study of blood T cell repertoires in COVID-19. Repertoires were generated with immunoSEQ multiplex PCR, while TCRdb's copy carries only in-frame clones and drops some. In the table there are about 98,000 clones, approximately 72% of which are singletons. The sequenced material came from peripheral blood. Source of these receptors: a man aged 70 or older with acute or convalescent COVID-19. The conserved cysteine and the conserved F or W are not part of the CDR3 here. Each record gives: J gene, V gene, CDR3 protein.

TRBJ2-1 TRBV15 ATSRETGNPDEQF
TRBJ1-2 TRBV5-6 ASSPWTANYGYT
TRBJ2-3 TRBV19 ASGQLTGASTDTQY
TRBJ2-1 TRBV11-2 ASSRSFAEHEQF
TRBJ2-5 TRBV15 ATSRDSGGWETQY
TRBJ2-3 TRBV7-8 ASSARLFSTDTQY
TRBJ1-1 TRBV9 ASSPRLNTEAF
TRBJ2-2 TRBV30 AWRPGHRNTGELF
TRBJ2-7 TRBV6-5 ASTERDSLNYEQY
TRBJ2-2 TRBV7-6 ASSFGQGNGELF
TRBJ1-2 TRBV28 ASSLFGRNYGYT
TRBJ1-2 TRBV7-2 ASSLERGPYGYT
TRBJ2-1 TRBV28 ASTSGSYNEQF
TRBJ2-7 TRBV30 AWSLGGGAYEQY
TRBJ2-1 TRBV29-1 SVESGAINEQF
TRBJ2-7 TRBV9 ASSVVPSGADEQY
TRBJ2-3 TRBV5-1 ASSFNVRSDTQY
TRBJ2-4 TRBV3-1/TRBV3-2 ASSQDYIGEPAKNIQY
TRBJ2-1 TRBV19 ASSLQAGVYNEQF
TRBJ1-5 TRBV19 ASSWDRVNQPQH
TRBJ1-5 TRBV15 ATSRGGTGRNNQPQH
TRBJ1-1 TRBV3-1/TRBV3-2 ASSLGHNTEAF
TRBJ1-1 TRBV29-1 SVWGQVNTEAF
TRBJ2-1 TRBV30 AWSYISSYNEQF
TRBJ1-2 TRBV19 ASSSAGTGYGYT
TRBJ2-7 TRBV5-4 ASTLGAGGPHEQY
TRBJ2-1 TRBV19 ASSMQLPDDEQF
TRBJ2-7 TRBV27 ASSLRGIPSSYEQY
TRBJ1-6 TRBV5-4 ASSSGGSYNSPLH
TRBJ1-1 TRBV12-5 ASGLPENTEAF
TRBJ2-1 TRBV28 ASRPPAGEDNEQF
TRBJ2-7 TRBV6-6 ASTGLAGPSYEQY
TRBJ2-7 TRBV7-9 ASSLTSVYEQY
TRBJ2-5 TRBV6-2/TRBV6-3 ASSFRAVETQY
TRBJ1-1 TRBV6-5 ASRKIGTEAF
TRBJ2-2 TRBV9 ASSPQAGTGELF
TRBJ2-5 TRBV7-2 ASSLADRGYQETQY
TRBJ1-4 TRBV28 ASSSRTGMGVEKLF
TRBJ2-7 TRBV14 ASSQMRTVSYEQY
TRBJ2-3 TRBV3-1/TRBV3-2 ASSRWTSGRASVSTDTQY
TRBJ2-2 TRBV7-9 ASSLAGGATGELF
TRBJ2-7 TRBV19 ASSIASGGGGEQY